Shown below are 21 T cell receptor beta chains from a single sample sequenced in a study of cytomegalovirus exposure and HLA in healthy donors. Use of 60 Vbeta and 13 Jbeta primers characterized the PCR. Method: immunoSEQ multiplex PCR; TCRdb's copy keeps in-frame clones and lacks some. Of roughly 100,000 clones in the sample, around 10% are singletons; the top ten hold roughly 5%. The sequencing input was PBMCs. The source of these receptors is a man aged 40-55 years in good health and CMV-seropositive.

This sequence joins TRBV11-2 and TRBJ2-7, with 9 bases aligning to TRBD1. Germline loops: CDR1 SGHAT, CDR2 FQNNGV. Losses at the gene ends were 4 bases for V and 3 bases for J; bases not matched to a gene: 16. The CDR3 consists of 18 residues. CDR3 nucleotide sequence: TGTGCCAGCAGCTCGCGAGTCCTCCGGGACAGGGACTACTACGAGCAGTACTTC. Its translation is CASSSRVLRDRDYYEQYF.

Only a few counts were recorded for this clone. J is TRBJ2-7 and V is TRBV9; D possibly corresponds to TRBD1 (7 bases). The V end lost 0 bases, the J end lost 6 bases, and 13 bases lay between the germline ends. The CDR3 runs 14 residues. Germline CDR1 SGDLS, CDR2 YYNGEE. DNA of the CDR3: TGTGCCAGCAGCGTAGGGCCAGGGGGGTTCGAGCAGTACTTC. Translation gives CASSVGPGGFEQYF. Drawing the rest from reference TRBV9 and TRBJ2-7, the complete variable domain is DSGVTQTPKHLITATGQRVTLRCSPRSGDLSVYWYQQSLDQGLQFLIQYYNGEERAKGNILERFSAQQFPDLHSELNLSSLELGDSALYFCASSVGPGGFEQYFGPGTRLTVT.

This clone was detected only a few times. The rearrangement uses TRBV2 and TRBJ2-1; a possible D gene is TRBD1 (5 bases). Trimming cost V 6 bases and J 5 bases, with 11 bases left between them. Germline-derived CDR1 and CDR2 are SNHLY and FYNNEI. CDR3 size: 13 residues. The CDR3 DNA reads as TGTGCCAGCAGAGCCGGACAAAACAATGAGCAGTTCTTC. Amino acid sequence: CASRAGQNNEQFF.

This chain links TRBV5-1 with TRBJ2-5; 10 bases agree with TRBD1. The CDR3 covers 16 residues. Germline V gene sequence: CDR1 SGHRS, CDR2 YFSETQ. V trimming: 1 base; J trimming: 3 bases; junction bases outside the gene matches: 6. CDR3 residues: CASSLSGTGEEETQYF. The CDR3 coding sequence is TGCGCCAGCAGCTTGTCAGGGACAGGGGAAGAAGAGACCCAGTACTTC.

This clone was recorded a few times. This chain joins TRBV15 and TRBJ2-7; D might be TRBD1 (6 bases). The CDR3 totals 13 residues. Trimming took 8 bases from V and 1 from J, leaving 12 bases between them. Germline V gene data show CDR1 as LNHNV and CDR2 as YYDKDF (reference sequence). The CDR3 is CATSGTLSYEQYF. The CDR3 DNA is TGTGCCACCTCCGGGACACTATCCTACGAGCAGTACTTC.

J is TRBJ2-7 and V is TRBV21-1; TRBD2, the D gene given by the table, was not confirmed from the DNA. TRBV21-1 is a known pseudogene. The CDR3 length is 15 residues. For the CDR3, the DNA is TGTGCCAGCAGCAAGATGGGTCTAGCGGGATTCGAGCAGTACTTC. As protein: CASSKMGLAGFEQYF.

The chain recombines TRBV13 with TRBJ2-4; D call uncertain. Trimming removed 2 bases from V and 0 bases from J, with 5 bases in between. Germline CDR1 reads PRHDT; CDR2 reads FYEKMQ (reference sequence). The CDR3 is 14 amino acids. CDR3: CASSLLTAKNIQYF. CDR3 nucleotide sequence: TGTGCCAGCAGCTTACTAACAGCCAAAAACATTCAGTACTTC.

CDR3 in amino acids: CASSLGFRDNEQFF. CDR3 nucleotides: TGTGCCAGCAGCTTAGGTTTTAGAGACAATGAGCAGTTCTTC. The rearrangement joins TRBV11-2 to TRBJ2-1; D unresolved. V was trimmed by 1 base and J by 5 bases, leaving 9 bases between them. The germline V gene encodes CDR1 SGHAT and CDR2 FQNNGV. The CDR3 has 14 residues. The full variable domain, completed using reference TRBV11-2 and TRBJ2-1, is EAGVAQSPRYKIIEKRQSVAFWCNPISGHATLYWYQQILGQGPKLLIQFQNNGVVDDSQLPKDRFSAERLKGVDSTLKIQPAKLEDSAVYLCASSLGFRDNEQFFGPGTRLTVL.

This chain joins TRBV28 and TRBJ2-4; tentative D call: TRBD1 (6 bases). The CDR3 has 14 residues. V lost 4 bases to trimming and J lost 6 bases, with 13 bases between them. Germline CDR1 is MDHEN and CDR2 is SYDVKM. The CDR3 DNA is TGTGCCAGCAGTTCACAGGGTGGTGGAAACATTCAGTACTTC. Its translation: CASSSQGGGNIQYF. Full variable domain (missing parts from reference TRBV28 and TRBJ2-4): DVKVTQSSRYLVKRTGEKVFLECVQDMDHENMFWYRQDPGLGLRLIYFSYDVKMKEKGDIPEGYSVSREKKERFSLILESASTNQTSMYLCASSSQGGGNIQYFGAGTRLSVL.

The chain combines TRBV5-5 with TRBJ1-2, with D perhaps matching TRBD1 (5 bases). The CDR3 runs 13 residues. CDR1 is SGHKS and CDR2 is YYEKEE in the germline V gene (reference sequence). Deletions cut 4 bases from V and 0 bases from J, with 7 bases between. The CDR3 coding sequence is TGTGCCAGCAGCCCGGACACTAACTATGGCTACACCTTC. It encodes CASSPDTNYGYTF.

The chain joins TRBV29-1 to TRBJ1-1, with 7 bases fitting TRBD1. Looked up from germline, CDR1 is SQVTM and CDR2 is ANQGSEA. The junction had 5 bases not matched to a gene; V was cut back by 4 bases and J by 3 bases. The CDR3 has 13 residues. The CDR3 nucleotides are TGCAGCGTTGTCCCCACAGGGGACACTGAAGCTTTCTTT. Its translation: CSVVPTGDTEAFF.

The chain employs TRBV2 and TRBJ2-2; 7 nucleotides line up with TRBD1. This CDR3 spans 15 amino acids. J lost 0 bases, V lost 5 bases, and 3 bases had no gene match. Germline CDR1 reads SNHLY; CDR2 reads FYNNEI. CDR3 DNA: TGTGCCAGCAGTTGGACAGGAACGAACACCGGGGAGCTGTTTTTT. It is translated as CASSWTGTNTGELFF.

This clone was counted a few times. The chain carries TRBV10-2 and TRBJ2-7, with 8 bases that match TRBD1. The CDR3 covers 14 residues. The germline CDR1 and CDR2 sequences are WSHSY and SAAADI. Trimming at V came to 6 bases and at J to 1 base, leaving 5 bases not matched to a gene. The CDR3 loop reads CASRPGTGSYEQYF. CDR3 DNA sequence: TGCGCCAGCAGGCCCGGGACAGGTTCCTACGAGCAGTACTTC.

This clone was recorded a few times. The germline gene is not matched at one end of the junction; a read error may be the cause. The J gene is TRBJ1-2, the V gene TRBV7-7; D might be TRBD1 (5 bases). Germline assignment: CDR1 SSHAT and CDR2 FNYEAQ (reference sequence). There are 14 residues in the CDR3. The CDR3 is CASSPLEGFGGYTF. In DNA, the CDR3 is TGTGCTAGCAGCCCCTTGGAGGGGTTTGGTGGCTACACCTTC.

The rearrangement uses TRBV19 and TRBJ1-5, with 7 bases aligning to TRBD1. This CDR3 has 17 residues. CDR1 and CDR2 (germline): LNHDA, SQIVND (reference sequence). Losses at the gene ends were 4 bases for V and 0 bases for J; bases not matched to a gene: 9. The CDR3 bases are TGTGCCAGTAGTACCAATGACAGGGAGAATAGCAATCAGCCCCAGCATTTT. It is translated as CASSTNDRENSNQPQHF.

This chain uses TRBV19 with TRBJ1-5; TRBD1 aligns across 8 bases. The V and J ends lost 5 bases and 2 bases, in that order; junction bases with no gene match: 5. Germline assignment: CDR1 LNHDA and CDR2 SQIVND (reference sequence). The CDR3 is made up of 15 amino acids. Here the CDR3 DNA reads TGTGCCAGTAGTCCCTCGGACAGGGGCAATCAGCCCCAGCATTTT. This gives the protein CASSPSDRGNQPQHF. The full variable domain, rest sourced from reference TRBV19 and TRBJ1-5, is DGGITQSPKYLFRKEGQNVTLSCEQNLNHDAMYWYRQDPGQGLRLIYYSQIVNDFQKGDIAEGYSVSREKKESFPLTVTSAQKNPTAFYLCASSPSDRGNQPQHFGDGTRLSIL.

The chain couples TRBV27 to TRBJ2-5, with TRBD1 matching 9 bases. The CDR3 sequence is 14 residues long. Germline V gene sequence: CDR1 MNHEY, CDR2 SMNVEV (reference sequence). The V and J ends lost 2 bases and 3 bases, in that order; junction bases with no gene match: 1. The DNA for the CDR3 is TGTGCCAGCAGTTTAGGGGACAGGGAAGAGACCCAGTACTTC. This codes for CASSLGDREETQYF.

The CDR3 DNA follows: TGTGCCAGCAGCTTGGCGGGTAACATCAATGAGCAGTTCTTC. Amino acids: CASSLAGNINEQFF. The chain joins TRBV5-6 to TRBJ2-1, with D hard to call. Germline CDR1 SGHDT, CDR2 YYEEEE. There are 14 residues in the CDR3. The ends were cut back, 0 bases at V and 6 bases at J, with 10 bases in the middle.

V and J are TRBV9 and TRBJ2-3; D is possibly TRBD1 (6 bases). Between the trimmed V and J ends, which lost 4 bases and 0 bases, there was a span of 9 bases. The CDR3 runs to 14 residues. Germline V CDR1 and CDR2: SGDLS, YYNGEE. The CDR3 sequence: CASSLGQSTDTQYF. In DNA, the CDR3 is TGTGCCAGCAGCCTAGGACAGAGCACAGATACGCAGTATTTT.

This clone has just a few counts. V is TRBV7-8 and J is TRBJ2-5; TRBD1 is a possible D gene (6 bases). V gave up 2 bases and J gave up 5 bases, with 15 bases separating them. The CDR3 extends over 15 amino acids. Germline CDR1 is SGHVS and CDR2 is FQNEAQ. The CDR3, as DNA: TGTGCCAGCAGCTTATCAGGGGCCCCGGGGGAGACCCAGTACTTC. It encodes CASSLSGAPGETQYF.

This clone occurred a few times. The CDR3 spells CASSFDRGRPGELFF. The CDR3 bases are TGTGCCAGCAGCTTTGACAGGGGGCGCCCCGGGGAGCTGTTTTTT. This sequence joins TRBV5-5 and TRBJ2-2, with 10 bases fitting TRBD1. The CDR3 consists of 15 residues. Trimming at V came to 2 bases and at J to 6 bases, leaving 4 bases not matched to a gene. Germline lookup yields CDR1 SGHKS and CDR2 YYEKEE (reference sequence).